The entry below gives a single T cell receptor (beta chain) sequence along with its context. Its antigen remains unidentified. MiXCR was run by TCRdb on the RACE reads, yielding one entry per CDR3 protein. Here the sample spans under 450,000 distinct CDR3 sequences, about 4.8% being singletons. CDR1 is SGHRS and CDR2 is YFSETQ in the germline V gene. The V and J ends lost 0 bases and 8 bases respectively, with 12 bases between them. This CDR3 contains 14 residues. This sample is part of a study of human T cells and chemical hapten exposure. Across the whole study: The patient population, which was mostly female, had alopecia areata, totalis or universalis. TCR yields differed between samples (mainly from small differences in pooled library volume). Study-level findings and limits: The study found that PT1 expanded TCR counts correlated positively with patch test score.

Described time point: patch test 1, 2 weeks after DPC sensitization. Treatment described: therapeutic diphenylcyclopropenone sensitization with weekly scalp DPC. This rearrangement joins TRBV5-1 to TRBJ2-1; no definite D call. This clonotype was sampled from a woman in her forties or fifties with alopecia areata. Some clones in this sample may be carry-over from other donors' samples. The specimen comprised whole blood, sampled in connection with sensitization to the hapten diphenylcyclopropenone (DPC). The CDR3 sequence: CASSLAAVPDEQFF. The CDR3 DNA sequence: TGCGCCAGCAGCTTGGCCGCAGTCCCCGATGAGCAGTTCTTC.